These 10 T cell receptor beta chains were all obtained from the same sample, sequenced in a study of tumor-infiltrating lymphocytes in primary liver carcinoma. The investigators made TCR beta cDNA from roughly 0.55 ug total RNA, using a constant-region primer. Libraries of TCR beta came from three nested multiplex PCR rounds with slightly modified ARM-PCR. Amplification in the first two PCR rounds was performed using TRBV1-TRBV30 forward primers and a C-beta reverse primer for approximately 10 cycles each. TCRdb processed the multiplex PCR reads anew with MiXCR; each CDR3 protein has one entry. The table lists 310,000 or so distinct CDR3 sequences, almost 60% of them singletons. Out of unsorted whole blood came the blood RNA, and germline DNA was extracted as well. Source material: peripheral blood. These receptors originate from a woman in her twenties or thirties with primary liver carcinoma and hepatitis B virus infection.

Only a few counts were recorded for this clonotype. The rearrangement uses TRBV6-1 and TRBJ2-1; 11 positions match TRBD1. V shed 3 bases, J shed 9 bases, and the junction held 4 bases outside the gene matches. The V gene's germline CDR1 is MNHNS and CDR2 SASEGT. The CDR3 extends over 14 amino acids. CDR3: CASSDWTGGSEQFF. The CDR3, as DNA: TGTGCCAGCAGTGACTGGACAGGGGGCAGTGAGCAGTTCTTC.

J is TRBJ2-3 and V is TRBV4-1; D gene unclear. Germline CDR1 reads MGHRA; CDR2 reads YSYEKL. V was trimmed by 0 bases and J by 2 bases, leaving 12 bases between them. This CDR3 has 16 amino acids. CDR3 residues: CASSQDPVPLTDTQYF. The DNA of the CDR3 is TGCGCCAGCAGCCAAGATCCCGTCCCCCTCACAGATACGCAGTATTTT.

Turning to this clonotype: At one boundary the junction diverges from the germline segment, which might be a read error. The rearrangement links TRBV6-5 to TRBJ2-1; 8 bases align to TRBD1. This CDR3 is built from 15 residues. From germline, CDR1 is MNHEY and CDR2 SVGAGI. The CDR3, as DNA: TGTGCCAGCAGACGGACAGGGAGCTCTTACAGTGAGCAGTTCTTC. Residues: CASRRTGSSYSEQFF.

In the case of this clonotype: One base away lies a much larger clone, so this may be a sequencing read error. This chain uses TRBV10-2 with TRBJ2-5, with 7 bases fitting TRBD2. The germline V gene encodes CDR1 WSHSY and CDR2 SAAADI. The CDR3 extends over 14 amino acids. This chain's CDR3 is CAVSERGAVETQYF. In DNA, the CDR3 is TGTGCCGTCAGTGAGCGGGGAGCGGTGGAGACCCAGTACTTC.

The genes are TRBV13 and TRBJ2-1, with 13 bases identical to TRBD2. The CDR3 sequence is 16 residues long. V was clipped by 5 bases and J by 7 bases; unmatched bases: 8. Per germline, CDR1 PRHDT and CDR2 FYEKMQ (reference sequence). The CDR3 here is CASSLQGTSGTNEQFF. The DNA of the CDR3 is TGTGCCAGCAGCCTCCAAGGGACTAGCGGGACTAATGAGCAGTTCTTC.

Worth noting for this clonotype: Relative to the germline gene, one junction end is altered; a read error may explain this. V gene TRBV12-3 or TRBV12-4 combines with J gene TRBJ2-3; 8 bases agree with TRBD2. The CDR3 length is 16 residues. This CDR3 reads CAISGVAGCKTDTQYF. The CDR3 region has the DNA TGTGCCATCAGTGGGGTAGCGGGATGCAAGACAGATACGCAGTATTTT.

As regards this clonotype: The junction and the germline gene differ at one end; a read error may be behind it. The V and J genes are TRBV6-5 and TRBJ2-5; D perhaps matches TRBD1 (5 bases). CDR3 length equals 14 residues. The germline CDR1 and CDR2 sequences are MNHEY and SVGAGI. Here the CDR3 reads CTSRPDWGRETQYF. The CDR3 region has the DNA TGTACCAGTAGGCCCGACTGGGGCCGGGAGACCCAGTACTTC.

With respect to this clonotype: This may stem from a read error, because a much larger clone lies one nucleotide away. V and J are TRBV4-3 and TRBJ1-6; D is undetermined. The CDR3 covers 14 residues. The V gene's germline CDR1 is LGHNA and CDR2 YSLEER. Trimming shortened V by 0 bases and J by 10 bases, and 10 bases separated the two germline ends. CDR3 in amino acids: CASSQDNRGSPLHF. The DNA of the CDR3 is TGCGCCAGCAGCCAAGACAATCGGGGATCACCCCTCCACTTT.

As concerns this clonotype: A read error is possible here, since a much larger clone lies one base away. This sequence joins TRBV6-1 and TRBJ1-5; the D gene is possibly TRBD1 (6 bases). The CDR3 spans 15 residues. Germline CDR1 is MNHNS and CDR2 is SASEGT. CDR3 region: CTSSTAGAGNQPQHF. The CDR3 nucleotides are TGTACCAGTTCGACTGCGGGGGCAGGCAATCAGCCCCAGCATTTT.

V and J are TRBV29-1 and TRBJ2-1, with 12 positions matching TRBD1. V lost 4 bases, J lost 9 bases, and 13 bases stayed unmatched. The CDR3 length is 16 residues. The germline V gene encodes CDR1 SQVTM and CDR2 ANQGSEA. The CDR3 loop reads CSVAKIGTGGFVEQFF. DNA for the CDR3: TGCAGCGTTGCAAAAATTGGGACAGGGGGCTTTGTTGAGCAGTTCTTC.